This TCR beta chain was retrieved from a study of cytomegalovirus exposure and HLA in healthy donors. This clone appeared a single time. What it recognizes is unknown. General study points: When a later analysis compared HLA-associated TCR beta chains with equally common others, the HLA-associated chains turned out to be more clonally expanded and to have lower generation probabilities. A later analysis reportedly found that, within productive TCRs, an Asian-associated ancestry cluster had fewer N-insertions than the mean observed across the roughly 670 donors. Published work reported that the classifier diagnosed cytomegalovirus status with high specificity and sensitivity.

PCR used 60 Vbeta primers and 13 Jbeta primers. The data were produced by immunoSEQ multiplex PCR, yet TCRdb's version contains in-frame clones alone and is incomplete. The repertoire has approximately 170,000 clones, less than 85% of them found once; the top ten carry 1%. Germline lookup yields CDR1 SEHNR and CDR2 FQNEAQ (reference sequence). CDR3 length: 12 amino acids. With 2 bases removed from V and 10 bases from J, the gap between germline ends came to 11 bases. The chain links TRBV7-9 to TRBJ1-1; the D is unclear. The source material was PBMCs. The clonotype originates from a boy between 2 and 15 years old in good health and CMV-seronegative. The CDR3 loop is CASSLSPPGAFF. As DNA, the CDR3 is TGTGCCAGCAGCTTATCCCCCCCCGGAGCTTTCTTT.